Described below is a single T cell receptor (beta chain) sequence and its context. The CDR3 is made up of 15 amino acids. Germline V CDR1 and CDR2: GTSNPN, SVGIG (reference sequence). V was trimmed by 2 bases and J by 3 bases, leaving 17 bases between them. This record comes from a study of control samples from healthy donors and cancer patients. Libraries were prepared by immunoSEQ multiplex PCR; TCRdb keeps only in-frame clonotypes and omits some of them. The data contain more than 75,000 clones, roughly 83% of them seen just once; the ten biggest clones take up about 10%. The chain employs TRBV30 and TRBJ2-7; TRBD1 is a possible D gene (5 bases). Sequencing was done on a sample of blood. This receptor was obtained from a woman in her 30s in good health. The CDR3 region has the DNA TGTGCCTGGAGTCTCCCAGGGTTAGGTTTCTACGAGCAGTACTTC. Amino acids: CAWSLPGLGFYEQYF. The full variable domain, in which reference TRBV30 and TRBJ2-7 provide the parts outside the CDR3, is SQTIHQWPATLVQPVGSPLSLECTVEGTSNPNLYWYRQAAGRGLQLLFYSVGIGQISSEVPQNLSASRPQDRQFILSSKKLLLSDSGFYLCAWSLPGLGFYEQYFGPGTRLTVT.